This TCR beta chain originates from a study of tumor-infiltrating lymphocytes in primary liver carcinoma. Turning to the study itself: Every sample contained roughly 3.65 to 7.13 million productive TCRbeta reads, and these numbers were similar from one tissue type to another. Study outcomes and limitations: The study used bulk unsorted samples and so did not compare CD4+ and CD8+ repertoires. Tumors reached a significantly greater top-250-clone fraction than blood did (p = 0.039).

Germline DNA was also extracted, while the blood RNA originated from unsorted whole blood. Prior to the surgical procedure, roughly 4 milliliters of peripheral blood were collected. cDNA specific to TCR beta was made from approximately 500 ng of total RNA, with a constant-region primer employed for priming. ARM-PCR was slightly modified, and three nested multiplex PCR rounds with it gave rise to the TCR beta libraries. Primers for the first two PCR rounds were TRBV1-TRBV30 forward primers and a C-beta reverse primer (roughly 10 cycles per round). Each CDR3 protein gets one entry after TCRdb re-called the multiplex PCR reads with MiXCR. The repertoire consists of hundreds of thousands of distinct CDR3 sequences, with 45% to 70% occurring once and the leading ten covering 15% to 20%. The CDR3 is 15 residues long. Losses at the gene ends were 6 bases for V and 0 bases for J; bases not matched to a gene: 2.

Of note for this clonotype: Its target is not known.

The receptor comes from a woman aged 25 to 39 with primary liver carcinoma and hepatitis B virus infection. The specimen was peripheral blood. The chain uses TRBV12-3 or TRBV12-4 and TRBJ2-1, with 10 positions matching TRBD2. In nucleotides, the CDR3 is TGTGCCAGCAGCAGCGGGAGGGGCTCCTACAATGAGCAGTTCTTC. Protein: CASSSGRGSYNEQFF.